This TCR beta chain came from a study of T cell changes during pregnancy in multiple sclerosis. Only in-frame clones appear in the TCRdb table, and some are missing; sequencing was by immunoSEQ multiplex PCR. The sample carries 35,000 to 50,000 clones, about 88% recorded once. This clone was found once. The V gene end was trimmed by 0 bases and the J gene end by 8 bases; junction bases not matched to a gene: 4. This CDR3 contains 14 residues. The germline CDR1 and CDR2 sequences are MNHEY and SVGAGI. The TCR comes from a female donor with multiple sclerosis, enrolled in a pregnancy study. V is TRBV6-5 and J is TRBJ2-3, with 8 bases fitting TRBD1. Specimen: CD4+ T cells from peripheral blood mononuclear cells, collected in the second trimester of pregnancy. The CDR3 DNA is TGTGCCAGCAGTTACTCGGTACAGGGGGGTACGCAGTATTTT. This translates into CASSYSVQGGTQYF.